The 18 T cell receptor beta chains below were found in one sample sequenced in a study of cytomegalovirus exposure and HLA in healthy donors. The PCR employed 60 Vbeta primers together with 13 Jbeta primers. Generated by immunoSEQ multiplex PCR, the TCRdb table keeps only in-frame clones and is missing some. The sample shows over 150,000 clones, roughly 85% of them seen only once. Sequenced material: PBMCs. These receptors all come from a male donor in good health and CMV-seropositive.

V gene TRBV4-1 combines with J gene TRBJ1-5; TRBD1 agrees at 9 bases. Germline V gene data show CDR1 as MGHRA and CDR2 as YSYEKL. V dropped 3 bases and J dropped 5; count of bases not matched to a gene: 8. The CDR3 sequence is 16 residues long. CDR3 amino acids: CASSHVGTGRDQPQHF. The CDR3 DNA reads TGCGCCAGCAGCCACGTAGGGACAGGGAGGGATCAGCCCCAGCATTTT.

This clone was counted a few times. The chain carries TRBV19 and TRBJ2-1, with D perhaps matching TRBD2 (6 bases). Germline CDR1 is LNHDA and CDR2 is SQIVND (reference sequence). This CDR3 has 16 amino acids. V dropped 4 bases and J dropped 0 bases, with 13 bases sitting between them. The DNA of the CDR3 is TGTGCCAGTAGTACCCCAATGGGGGGCTCCTACAATGAGCAGTTCTTC. This sequence encodes CASSTPMGGSYNEQFF.

The V and J genes are TRBV10-1 and TRBJ2-4; possible D gene TRBD1, 6 bases. CDR1 WNHNN and CDR2 SYGVQD come from the germline V gene (reference sequence). Trimming took off 4 bases at V and 6 bases at J, with 10 bases between the two ends. CDR3 length: 13 residues. CDR3 DNA: TGCGCCAGCAGTGCACAGGGTGGAAACATTCAGTACTTC. Its translation is CASSAQGGNIQYF.

The rearrangement links TRBV11-2 to TRBJ1-1; 7 nucleotides match TRBD1. V shed 1 base and J 4 bases; nucleotides not matched to a gene: 3. CDR3 length: 14 amino acids. The germline V gene encodes CDR1 SGHAT and CDR2 FQNNGV. As DNA, the CDR3 is TGTGCCAGCAGCTTAGGGCAGGGGGTCACTGAAGCTTTCTTT. This translates into CASSLGQGVTEAFF.

This chain links TRBV18 with TRBJ1-2; 8 bases are shared with TRBD1. Germline CDR1 KGHSH, CDR2 LQKENI. The CDR3 loop spans 15 amino acids. Trimming removed 4 bases from V and 7 bases from J; junction bases left unmatched: 11. The CDR3 DNA reads as TGTGCCAGCTCACTGGGACAGGAGGCCATTGCTGGCTACACCTTC. Protein product: CASSLGQEAIAGYTF. The whole variable domain, remainder taken from reference TRBV18 and TRBJ1-2, is NAGVMQNPRHLVRRRGQEARLRCSPMKGHSHVYWYRQLPEEGLKFMVYLQKENIIDESGMPKERFSAEFPKEGPSILRIQQVVRGDSAAYFCASSLGQEAIAGYTFGSGTRLTVV.

The V gene is TRBV4-3, the J gene TRBJ2-2, with 13 bases lining up with TRBD2. The length of the CDR3 is 17 residues. V was pared by 1 base and J by 1 base, with 0 bases of the junction left unmatched. In germline, CDR1 is LGHNA, CDR2 YSLEER. The CDR3 coding sequence is TGCGCCAGCAGCCAAGGGACTAGCGGGGGGAACACCGGGGAGCTGTTTTTT. It specifies CASSQGTSGGNTGELFF.

The chain couples TRBV19 to TRBJ2-1; 8 bases are shared with TRBD2. CDR3 length: 14 amino acids. V gave up 7 bases and J gave up 5 bases; unmatched junction bases: 7. Germline V gene data show CDR1 as LNHDA and CDR2 as SQIVND (reference sequence). CDR3 sequence: CASTYAGGDNEQFF. The CDR3 DNA reads as TGTGCCAGTACGTATGCGGGAGGAGACAATGAGCAGTTCTTC.

The chain combines TRBV7-2 with TRBJ2-1; tentative D call: TRBD2 (5 bases). The CDR3 covers 16 residues. The germline V and J ends were trimmed by 5 bases and 9 bases, with 23 bases remaining between them. CDR1 and CDR2 from the germline V gene are SGHTA and FQGNSA. The CDR3 coding sequence is TGTGCCAGCAGCCCCCGGATGAGGGCCCTCGATATTGAGCAGTTCTTC. It yields the protein CASSPRMRALDIEQFF.

The chain couples TRBV6-6 to TRBJ1-4, with D possibly being TRBD1 (6 bases). Between the trimmed V and J ends, which lost 6 bases and 8 bases, there was a span of 16 bases. The CDR3 spans 14 residues. Germline values: CDR1 MNHNY, CDR2 SVGAGI (reference sequence). The CDR3 reads CASRKGQLEEKLFF. The CDR3 coding sequence is TGTGCCAGCAGGAAAGGACAGCTGGAAGAAAAACTGTTTTTT.

The chain uses TRBV6-1 and TRBJ2-7; 9 nucleotides agree with TRBD1. The CDR3 loop spans 15 amino acids. Germline V gene lookup returns CDR1 MNHNS and CDR2 SASEGT. V shed 4 bases and J 3 bases; nucleotides not matched to a gene: 7. The CDR3 is CASSVSDRGFYEQYF. DNA of the CDR3: TGTGCCAGCAGTGTGTCGGACAGGGGTTTCTACGAGCAGTACTTC.

This clone appeared a few times. This chain joins TRBV5-5 and TRBJ1-6; D is ambiguous. Germline V CDR1 and CDR2: SGHKS, YYEKEE (reference sequence). V lost 4 bases and J lost 10, with 12 bases in between. The CDR3 loop spans 13 amino acids. CDR3 protein: CASSPPRASPLHF. In DNA, the CDR3 is TGTGCCAGCAGCCCCCCGCGAGCATCACCCCTCCACTTT.

This chain joins TRBV5-1 and TRBJ2-7, with a possible D match to TRBD2 (7 bases). CDR1 is SGHRS and CDR2 is YFSETQ in the germline V gene. This CDR3 comprises 14 residues. Between the trimmed V and J ends, which lost 8 bases and 0 bases, there was a span of 15 bases. The CDR3 DNA reads as TGCGCCAGTAGGGGGGGACTACGCTCCTACGAGCAGTACTTC. It is translated as CASRGGLRSYEQYF.

V and J are TRBV6-6 and TRBJ2-3; TRBD2 matches at 9 bases. Unmatched junction bases numbered 7, after V lost 8 bases and J lost 4 bases. Germline assignment: CDR1 MNHNY and CDR2 SVGAGI (reference sequence). The CDR3 loop spans 14 amino acids. CDR3 sequence (DNA): TGTGCCAGCTCCGATAGACTAGCGGCAGATACGCAGTATTTT. Protein product: CASSDRLAADTQYF.

A word on this clone: The junction and the germline gene differ at one end; a read error may be behind it. This chain joins TRBV7-6 and TRBJ2-1; 8 positions agree with TRBD2. The germline CDR1 and CDR2 sequences are SGHVS and FNYEAQ. CDR3 size: 16 residues. In DNA form, the CDR3 reads TGTGCCAGCAGTTCTAGCGGGCGGAGCTCCTACAATGGGCAGTTCTTC. The encoded protein is CASSSSGRSSYNGQFF.

This sequence joins TRBV6-1 and TRBJ2-7; tentative D call: TRBD2 (5 bases). The CDR3 runs to 15 residues. CDR1 is MNHNS and CDR2 is SASEGT in the germline V gene. V lost 5 bases to trimming and J lost 3 bases, with 17 bases between them. The CDR3 region is CASSSGSTSSYEQYF. CDR3 DNA sequence: TGTGCCAGCAGTTCCGGTAGCACTAGTAGCTACGAGCAGTACTTC.

The chain couples TRBV19 to TRBJ1-5, with TRBD1 matching over 7 bases. This CDR3 has 15 amino acids. CDR1 LNHDA and CDR2 SQIVND come from the germline V gene (reference sequence). With 9 bases clipped from V and 2 bases from J, the junction kept 10 bases outside the gene matches. This CDR3 reads CASLSQGVGNQPQHF. The DNA of the CDR3 is TGTGCCAGCCTCTCTCAGGGGGTCGGCAATCAGCCCCAGCATTTT.

The chain has TRBV6-5 and TRBJ1-1; maybe TRBD1 (5 bases). This CDR3 spans 13 amino acids. Germline CDR1 reads MNHEY; CDR2 reads SVGAGI. The V and J ends lost 11 bases and 3 bases respectively, with 16 bases between them. CDR3 nucleotides: TGTGCCGGCTCGCGGGGCCCCCACACTGAAGCTTTCTTT. Its translation is CAGSRGPHTEAFF.

The chain uses TRBV10-2 and TRBJ2-1; TRBD2 is a possible D gene (7 bases). The CDR3 length is 16 residues. The V and J ends lost 4 bases and 3 bases respectively, with 16 bases between them. Germline CDR1 WSHSY, CDR2 SAAADI. CDR3 residues: CASSGSGGGHYNEQFF. DNA for the CDR3: TGCGCCAGCAGTGGAAGTGGCGGGGGCCACTACAATGAGCAGTTCTTC.